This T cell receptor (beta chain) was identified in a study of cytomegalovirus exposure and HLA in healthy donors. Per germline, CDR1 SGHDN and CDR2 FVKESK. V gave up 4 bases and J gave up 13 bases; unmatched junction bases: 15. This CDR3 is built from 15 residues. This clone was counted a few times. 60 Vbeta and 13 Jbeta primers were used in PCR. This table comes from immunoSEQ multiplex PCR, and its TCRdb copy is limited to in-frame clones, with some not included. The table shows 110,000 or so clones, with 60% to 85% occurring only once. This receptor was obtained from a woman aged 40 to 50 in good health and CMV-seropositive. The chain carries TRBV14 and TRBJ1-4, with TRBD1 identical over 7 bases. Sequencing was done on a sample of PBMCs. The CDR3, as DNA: TGTGCCAGCAGCCGGGCCGACACAGGGGCCCGGGGACTGTTTTTT. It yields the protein CASSRADTGARGLFF.